This paragraph reports one T cell receptor (beta chain). V lost 5 bases to trimming and J lost 5 bases, with 16 bases between them. Germline V gives CDR1 SGHNT, CDR2 YYREEE (reference sequence). This CDR3 spans 14 amino acids. This specimen belongs to a study of blood T cell repertoires in COVID-19. In the study overall: Acute and convalescent COVID-19 samples came from the United States, Italy and Spain. The cDNA or gDNA used as material had been derived from T cells, B-cell-depleted T cells, or PBMCs.

Per the study methods: Counts of nucleated cells, estimated from reference gene primer amplification, were obtained. Profiling relied on immunoSEQ multiplex PCR, and the TCRdb table lists in-frame clones only, not all of them. The V and J calls and the clone size are those of that table, but D and trimming were determined from the DNA. The data show 70,000 to 85,000 clones, about four fifths seen once. The specimen sequenced was peripheral blood. The V call is TRBV5-4, the J call TRBJ2-5; weak D call: TRBD2 (6 bases). The receptor comes from a human donor in a cohort sampled during active COVID-19. CDR3 nucleotide sequence: TGTGCCAGCAGTCGTGTAACTCGGGAGGAGACCCAGTACTTC. It specifies CASSRVTREETQYF.